A selection of T cell receptor beta chains follows, all from one sample in a study of cytomegalovirus exposure and HLA in healthy donors. Assay: immunoSEQ multiplex PCR; the TCRdb copy retains only in-frame clones and omits some. Of some 90,000 clones detected, around 70% appear once; the ten largest clones hold under 3%. Sequences were obtained from PBMCs. The receptors come from a man aged 50 or older in good health and CMV-seronegative. Each CDR3 is given with its conserved first and last residue. Fields, in order: J gene, V gene, CDR3 protein.

>TRBJ2-1|TRBV10-3
CAIQRGLEPYNEQFF
>TRBJ2-7|TRBV7-9
CASSLGGLAGDEQYF
>TRBJ2-3|TRBV9
CASSVRTVSPYSTDTQYF
>TRBJ2-6|TRBV5-1
CASSLAGGAGANVLTF
>TRBJ1-2|TRBV6-4
CASSPQTGGAGGYTF
>TRBJ2-3|TRBV5-1
CASSLAQGLAGSTDTQYF
>TRBJ2-7|TRBV5-4
CAQSRQASSYEQYF
>TRBJ1-1|TRBV5-1
CASSTRTGGYTEAFF
>TRBJ2-1|TRBV18
CASSPIEQGAINEQFF
>TRBJ2-2|TRBV19
CASTGTGGAGELFF
>TRBJ1-1|TRBV11-2
CASSSTTAGTEAFF
>TRBJ1-4|TRBV7-9
CASSLARGLVGTTNEKLFF
>TRBJ1-1|TRBV5-6
CASSSGTNTEAFF
>TRBJ1-1|TRBV9
CASSAGTGKEAFF
>TRBJ2-1|TRBV10-2
CASSGSSIVRTSGRSYNEQFF
>TRBJ2-3|TRBV4-2
CASSLDTGRTDTQYF
>TRBJ2-7|TRBV27
CASSLTGDEQYF
>TRBJ1-1|TRBV4-3
CASSQDQQGLEAFF
>TRBJ2-7|TRBV28
CASSPGTGPRGGQYF
>-|TRBV18
CASSPYGTSGGSLSYEQYF
>TRBJ2-7|TRBV10-3
CAISDTGTRPGQYF
>TRBJ2-1|TRBV7-8
CASHTGRGDSYNEQFF
>TRBJ2-7|TRBV27
CASAGYGTSGRYEQYF
>TRBJ2-7|TRBV28
CASSSVSGAGESYEQYF
>TRBJ2-1|TRBV7-9
CASTSGGNSYNEQFF
>TRBJ2-3|TRBV6-1
CASSQTGSSTDTQYF
>TRBJ2-7|TRBV5-1
CASSLDAGLDEQYF
>TRBJ2-7|TRBV19
CASIGDTSSEQYF
>TRBJ2-7|TRBV29-1
CSVRSGQGYEQYF
>TRBJ2-1|TRBV9
CASSSRSRGSSYNEQFF
>TRBJ2-1|TRBV5-5
CASSFPGTSRNEQFF
>TRBJ2-1|TRBV19
CASSREPGGIHNEQFF
>TRBJ2-1|TRBV5-4
CASSLGLAGGPVYNEQFF
>TRBJ2-1|TRBV5-4
CASRPQAASSYNEQFF
>TRBJ2-7|TRBV27
CASSAYIFGTSGEGSYEQYF
>TRBJ2-5|TRBV10-2
CASSDVQGETQYF
>TRBJ1-1|TRBV19
CASRRGRENTEAFF
>TRBJ2-7|TRBV4-2
CASSQETSGSYEQYF
>TRBJ2-7|TRBV4-1
CASSQGMAIREQYF
>TRBJ2-7|TRBV4-2
CASSQAQGHEQYF
>TRBJ2-6|TRBV5-3
CARSLDPQGWSSGANVLTF
>TRBJ2-1|TRBV29-1
CSVGRTGGDEQFF
>TRBJ1-5|TRBV6-4
CASSDLRTGVSNQPQHF
>-|TRBV6-5
CASRTWDRGYEQYF
>TRBJ2-7|TRBV27
CASSSGGEQYF
>TRBJ2-5|TRBV4-2
CASSLGEETQYF
>TRBJ2-3|TRBV18
CASSLPGVADTQYF